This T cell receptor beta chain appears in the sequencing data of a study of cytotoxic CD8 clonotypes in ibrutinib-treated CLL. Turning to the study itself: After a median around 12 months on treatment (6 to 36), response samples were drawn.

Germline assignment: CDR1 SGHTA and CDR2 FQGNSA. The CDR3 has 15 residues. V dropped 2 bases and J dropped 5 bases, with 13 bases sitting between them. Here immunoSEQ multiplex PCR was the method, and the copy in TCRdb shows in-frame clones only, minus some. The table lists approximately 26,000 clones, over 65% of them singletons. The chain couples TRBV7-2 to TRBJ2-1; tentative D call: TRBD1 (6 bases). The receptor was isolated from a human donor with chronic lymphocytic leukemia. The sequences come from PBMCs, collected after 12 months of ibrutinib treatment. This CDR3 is CASSLSGVSHNEQFF. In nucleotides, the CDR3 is TGTGCCAGCAGCTTATCAGGGGTCTCACACAATGAGCAGTTCTTC.